This TCR beta chain was sequenced for a study of blood T cell repertoires in COVID-19. The wider study: Some COVID-19 samples were acute and others convalescent; all came from the United States, Italy and Spain.

Assay: immunoSEQ multiplex PCR; the TCRdb copy retains only in-frame clones and omits some. There are some 500,000 clones in the sample; 85% to 90% occur only once, and around 7.8% lies in the top ten. Germline-derived CDR1 and CDR2 are KGHDR and SFDVKD. CDR3 length: 16 residues. V was trimmed by 2 bases and J by 3 bases, leaving 14 bases between them. The clonotype comes from a woman aged 45-65 years with COVID-19, enrolled during active disease. The sample comprised peripheral blood. The rearrangement uses TRBV24-1 and TRBJ2-3; no clear D gene. CDR3 residues: CATSDSERGTTDTQYF. The DNA of the CDR3 is TGTGCCACCAGTGATTCCGAGAGAGGCACAACAGATACGCAGTATTTT.